This T cell receptor (beta chain) emerged from a study of T cell changes during pregnancy in multiple sclerosis. Libraries were prepared by immunoSEQ multiplex PCR; TCRdb keeps only in-frame clonotypes and omits some of them. The sample lists about 79,000 clones, roughly 95% occurring once. CDR3 length equals 16 residues. J was trimmed by 0 bases and V by 5 bases; bases with no gene match: 10. The germline gives CDR1 MNHNY, CDR2 SVGAGI (reference sequence). Sample: peripheral blood, taken in the second trimester of pregnancy. The chain is built from TRBV6-6 and TRBJ2-7, with TRBD1 matching over 7 bases. The source of this sequence is a female donor in good health, enrolled as a control in a pregnancy study. The CDR3 is CASSTDFGTASYEQYF. CDR3 nucleotide sequence: TGTGCCAGCAGTACCGATTTCGGGACAGCCTCCTACGAGCAGTACTTC.